The 19 T cell receptor beta chains below all came from one sample that was sequenced in a study of blood T cell repertoires in COVID-19. Data came from immunoSEQ multiplex PCR; TCRdb stores just in-frame clones and leaves some out. The sample yields roughly 320,000 clones, about nine tenths seen once. The specimen was peripheral blood. Receptors originate from a woman aged 30 to 39 with COVID-19, enrolled during active disease.

The chain recombines TRBV7-9 with TRBJ1-2; D ambiguous. Trimming cost V 3 bases and J 4 bases, with 9 bases left between them. The CDR3 is 13 residues long. Looked up from germline, CDR1 is SEHNR and CDR2 is FQNEAQ (reference sequence). The CDR3 DNA is TGTGCCAGCAGCTTTGGCAGGCTCTATGGCTACACCTTC. Protein sequence: CASSFGRLYGYTF.

This clone has a single count. The chain links TRBV25-1 to TRBJ1-5, with 9 bases fitting TRBD1. The CDR3 covers 13 residues. Germline loops: CDR1 MGHDK, CDR2 SYGVNS. Trimming removed 7 bases from V and 7 bases from J; junction bases left unmatched: 5. The CDR3: CASTGTGNQPQHF. CDR3 coding DNA: TGTGCCAGCACCGGGACAGGGAACCAGCCCCAGCATTTT. Full variable domain (missing parts from reference TRBV25-1 and TRBJ1-5): EADIYQTPRYLVIGTGKKITLECSQTMGHDKMYWYQQDPGMELHLIHYSYGVNSTEKGDLSSESTVSRIRTEHFPLTLESARPSHTSQYLCASTGTGNQPQHFGDGTRLSIL.

A few counts support this clone. The chain combines TRBV30 with TRBJ1-2; a weak D match, TRBD1 (6 bases). Trimming took 2 bases from V and 4 from J, leaving 17 bases between them. This CDR3 is built from 15 residues. Germline V CDR1 and CDR2: GTSNPN, SVGIG (reference sequence). The CDR3 coding sequence is TGTGCCTGGAGTAGAGGGGGTTCGGGTATCTATGGCTACACCTTC. Its translation: CAWSRGGSGIYGYTF. The full variable domain, rest sourced from reference TRBV30 and TRBJ1-2, is SQTIHQWPATLVQPVGSPLSLECTVEGTSNPNLYWYRQAAGRGLQLLFYSVGIGQISSEVPQNLSASRPQDRQFILSSKKLLLSDSGFYLCAWSRGGSGIYGYTFGSGTRLTVV.

This chain links TRBV5-5 with TRBJ2-7; 9 nucleotides agree with TRBD2. Per germline, CDR1 SGHKS and CDR2 YYEKEE (reference sequence). Trimming at V came to 5 bases and at J to 7 bases, leaving 16 bases not matched to a gene. The CDR3 sequence is 16 residues long. CDR3 sequence: CASSRTGLAGEEEQYV. The DNA of the CDR3 is TGTGCCAGCAGTAGGACGGGGTTAGCGGGGGAGGAAGAGCAGTACGTC.

The chain uses TRBV10-1 and TRBJ2-3, with D perhaps matching TRBD1 (5 bases). Germline V lookup: CDR1 WNHNN, CDR2 SYGVQD (reference sequence). CDR3 length equals 13 residues. Trimming shortened V by 6 bases and J by 3 bases, and 10 bases separated the two germline ends. CDR3 residues: CASSLQVTDTQYF. The CDR3 DNA sequence: TGCGCCAGCAGCTTACAGGTGACAGATACGCAGTATTTT.

The chain links TRBV5-8 to TRBJ2-2, with TRBD1 matching over 7 bases. Trimming cost V 4 bases and J 4 bases; bases outside gene matches: 7. CDR1 SGHTS and CDR2 YDEGEE come from the germline V gene. The CDR3 loop spans 15 amino acids. CDR3 DNA: TGTGCCAGCAGCCCGGGACAGTTGGTCACCGGGGAGCTGTTTTTT. Amino acids: CASSPGQLVTGELFF.

The chain joins TRBV5-3 to TRBJ1-2; the D is unclear. Being an ORF, TRBV5-3 has a function that is uncertain. V was trimmed by 0 bases and J by 2 bases, leaving 11 bases between them. The CDR3 loop spans 15 amino acids. The CDR3 sequence is CARSLVFRLNYGYTF. For the CDR3, the DNA is TGTGCCAGAAGCTTGGTCTTCAGGCTAAACTATGGCTACACCTTC.

V usage is TRBV6-5 and J usage is TRBJ1-5; 8 nucleotides match TRBD1. This CDR3 comprises 13 residues. Germline V CDR1 and CDR2: MNHEY, SVGAGI. The V segment lost 6 bases and the J segment 7 bases; nucleotides outside the gene matches: 5. The CDR3 DNA is TGTGCCAGCAGCTCACAGGGGGGACAGCCCCAGCATTTT. This encodes CASSSQGGQPQHF.

This sequence joins TRBV19 and TRBJ1-1, with TRBD1 matching 7 bases. Germline trimming cut 5 bases from V and 0 bases from J; bases unmatched to any gene: 6. CDR3 length equals 15 residues. Germline CDR1 reads LNHDA; CDR2 reads SQIVND (reference sequence). Here the CDR3 DNA reads TGTGCCAGTAGTGTCGACGACAGGGTGAACACTGAAGCTTTCTTT. Translated, it gives CASSVDDRVNTEAFF.

The genes are TRBV7-2 and TRBJ2-1; TRBD2 matches at 7 bases. V lost 4 bases to trimming and J lost 6 bases; unmatched junction nucleotides: 12. The CDR3 loop spans 16 amino acids. Germline V gives CDR1 SGHTA, CDR2 FQGNSA. The CDR3 sequence is CASSSPRLAWGNEQFF. As DNA, the CDR3 is TGTGCCAGCAGCTCACCCAGACTAGCTTGGGGCAATGAGCAGTTCTTC.

Only one count was recorded for this clone. V is TRBV19 and J is TRBJ1-4; 7 bases are a match to TRBD1. Germline lookup yields CDR1 LNHDA and CDR2 SQIVND (reference sequence). V lost 6 bases and J lost 5; bases outside the gene matches: 0. The CDR3 consists of 12 residues. The CDR3 here is CASRTGNEKLFF. The CDR3 coding sequence is TGTGCCAGTAGGACAGGGAATGAAAAACTGTTTTTT.

The chain joins TRBV28 to TRBJ2-2; tentatively, D is TRBD1 (5 bases). Trimming left V 10 bases short and J 2 bases short, with 11 bases between. In germline, CDR1 is MDHEN, CDR2 SYDVKM. This CDR3 spans 13 amino acids. The CDR3 sequence is CATTEHNTGELFF. The CDR3 DNA sequence: TGTGCCACGACAGAGCATAACACCGGGGAGCTGTTTTTT.

The chain couples TRBV7-9 to TRBJ1-2; D is unresolved. Germline values: CDR1 SEHNR, CDR2 FQNEAQ (reference sequence). V was cut by 5 bases and J by 4 bases, with 14 bases left in between. This CDR3 comprises 14 residues. The CDR3 nucleotides are TGTGCCAGCAGCCCTCGTTGGAGCACCTATGGCTACACCTTC. Protein sequence: CASSPRWSTYGYTF.

This clone was observed once. The chain has TRBV3-1 (or the pseudogene TRBV3-2) and TRBJ1-4; 7 nucleotides align to TRBD1. The CDR3 spans 15 residues. The germline V gene has CDR1 LGHDT and CDR2 YNNKEL (reference sequence). With V trimmed by 6 bases and J by 6 bases, 10 bases remained unmatched. The CDR3 DNA follows: TGTGCCAGCAGTCGACAGGGAGTTTCGGATGAAAAACTGTTTTTT. Translated, it gives CASSRQGVSDEKLFF.

This clone appeared once. J is TRBJ1-1 and V is TRBV6-5; no clear D. The CDR3 is 12 residues long. Germline V gives CDR1 MNHEY, CDR2 SVGAGI. Trimming left V 2 bases short and J 7 bases short, with 8 bases between. The CDR3 here is CASSYNGDEAFF. The CDR3 bases are TGTGCCAGCAGTTACAACGGGGATGAAGCTTTCTTT.

The chain couples TRBV6-5 to TRBJ2-1; the match to TRBD1 covers 8 bases. Germline values: CDR1 MNHEY, CDR2 SVGAGI. V lost 7 bases to trimming and J lost 8 bases; unmatched junction nucleotides: 13. CDR3 length: 15 residues. CDR3 sequence reads: CASTERAGGRDEQFF. DNA for the CDR3: TGTGCCAGCACCGAAAGGGCAGGGGGCCGCGATGAGCAGTTCTTC.

CDR3 in amino acids: CASSPGQGTQPQHF. The CDR3 DNA is TGTGCCAGTAGTCCTGGACAGGGAACTCAGCCCCAGCATTTT. The chain links TRBV19 to TRBJ1-5; 8 bases are shared with TRBD1. The CDR3 has 14 amino acids. The germline V gene has CDR1 LNHDA and CDR2 SQIVND (reference sequence). J was trimmed by 6 bases and V by 5 bases; bases with no gene match: 6.

The rearrangement links TRBV4-3 to TRBJ1-2, with D tentatively TRBD1 (6 bases). Germline lookup yields CDR1 LGHNA and CDR2 YSLEER. CDR3 length: 14 residues. With 2 bases removed from V and 2 bases from J, the gap between germline ends came to 9 bases. CDR3 DNA: TGCGCCAGCAGCCAACGGGGGGCAAACTATGGCTACACCTTC. Protein: CASSQRGANYGYTF.

The J gene is TRBJ1-3, the V gene TRBV3-1 (or the pseudogene TRBV3-2); no definite D call. The CDR3 totals 14 residues. Trimming took off 3 bases at V and 2 bases at J, with 8 bases between the two ends. Germline loops: CDR1 LGHDT, CDR2 YNNKEL (reference sequence). CDR3 in DNA: TGTGCCAGCAGCCACCCTCCCCCTGGAAACACCATATATTTT. This gives the protein CASSHPPPGNTIYF.